The sequence of this TCR beta chain was determined in a study of T cell clonotyping in hematopoietic cell transplantation. Whole-study findings and limits: No sorting was done, leaving CD4 and CD8 contributions mixed. Few recipient clonotypes overlapped donors; over 95% were de novo at given depth. Graft donor and pretransplant recipient Inverse Simpson Index values predicted broader posttransplant TCR diversity.

The protocol was immunoSEQ multiplex PCR, while the TCRdb copy is restricted to in-frame clones and leaves out a portion. The sample has more than 65,000 clones, around 94% seen once. With respect to this clone: The antigen remains undetermined.

The sequenced sample consisted of peripheral blood mononuclear cells. The TCR sequence derives from a man aged 45-60 years in good health. Some clones in this sample may be carry-over from other donors' samples.

The CDR3 DNA is TGTGCCAGCAATCGGGCCCTCACTCAGCCCCAGCATTTT. Encoded protein: CASNRALTQPQHF. The chain couples TRBV28 to TRBJ1-5; D gene unclear. In germline, CDR1 is MDHEN, CDR2 SYDVKM. V shed 7 bases and J shed 6 bases, with 13 bases lying between them. This CDR3 is built from 13 residues.